The 27 T cell receptor beta chains reported below all come from one sample, sequenced in a study of Ad26.COV2.S vaccination and SARS-CoV-2 variants. The treatment here: 19 received Ad26.COV2.S at low or high dose, single or two shots; 5 received placebo; per-sample allocation not given. Sampling was performed 63 days after the first vaccine or placebo injection. Only in-frame clones appear in the TCRdb table, and some are missing; sequencing was by immunoSEQ multiplex PCR. The sample contains around 400,000 clones, about 91% of which appear only once. The sequencing here drew on peripheral blood, taken in a trial of Ad26.COV2.S vaccine versus placebo. These receptor sequences come from a person aged 18-65 years who received the Ad26.COV2.S COVID-19 vaccine or a placebo.

The CDR3 DNA follows: TGTGCCAGCAGTTCACCCGGGAATTCGTTCTTCTTC. Amino acid sequence: CASSSPGNSFFF. The genes are TRBV6-5 and TRBJ2-1; possible D gene TRBD2, 5 bases. V was clipped by 4 bases and J by 16 bases, with 17 bases between them. The V gene's germline CDR1 is MNHEY and CDR2 SVGAGI. The CDR3 has 12 amino acids.

This clone was detected a few times. This rearrangement joins TRBV24-1 to TRBJ2-3, with TRBD1 as a possible D gene (7 bases). Germline CDR1 and CDR2: KGHDR and SFDVKD. The CDR3 consists of 16 residues. V lost 4 bases and J lost 4, with 17 bases in between. CDR3 loop: CATSDPGQEGADTQYF. DNA of the CDR3: TGTGCCACCAGTGACCCAGGACAGGAGGGAGCAGATACGCAGTATTTT.

The V and J genes are TRBV7-9 and TRBJ2-5; D unresolved. V gave up 6 bases and J gave up 5 bases, with 10 bases separating them. This CDR3 region has 12 residues. Germline CDR1 is SEHNR and CDR2 is FQNEAQ (reference sequence). In DNA form, the CDR3 reads TGTGCCAGCAGGGCCCCCGGGGAGACCCAGTACTTC. Translating gives CASRAPGETQYF.

The chain is built from TRBV12-3 or TRBV12-4 and TRBJ2-1; D is ambiguous. The CDR3 runs to 13 residues. With 1 base removed from V and 7 bases from J, the gap between germline ends came to 8 bases. The CDR3 spells CASSLGAANEQFF. The CDR3, as DNA: TGTGCCAGCAGTTTAGGGGCAGCTAATGAGCAGTTCTTC.

The rearrangement uses TRBV4-1 and TRBJ2-4, with a possible D match to TRBD2 (5 bases). The ends were cut back, 0 bases at V and 13 bases at J, with 16 bases in the middle. Germline lookup yields CDR1 MGHRA and CDR2 YSYEKL. The CDR3 has 14 amino acids. CDR3 amino acids: CASSQDQEGRPQYF. In nucleotides, the CDR3 is TGCGCCAGCAGCCAAGATCAAGAGGGAAGGCCCCAGTACTTC.

The chain couples TRBV5-1 to TRBJ1-1; D remains ambiguous. This CDR3 region has 13 residues. The V end lost 4 bases, the J end lost 5 bases, and 12 bases lay between the germline ends. From germline, CDR1 is SGHRS and CDR2 YFSETQ. This chain's CDR3 is CASSRRGGTEAFF. DNA for the CDR3: TGCGCCAGCAGCCGACGGGGTGGTACTGAAGCTTTCTTT. The whole variable domain, filled in from reference TRBV5-1 and TRBJ1-1, reads KAGVTQTPRYLIKTRGQQVTLSCSPISGHRSVSWYQQTPGQGLQFLFEYFSETQRNKGNFPGRFSGRQFSNSRSEMNVSTLELGDSALYLCASSRRGGTEAFFGQGTRLTVV.

V and J are TRBV10-3 and TRBJ2-5, with TRBD2 identical over 16 bases. The CDR3 covers 18 residues. With V trimmed by 3 bases and J by 2 bases, 6 bases remained unmatched. Germline CDR1 is ENHRY and CDR2 is SYGVKD. The CDR3 sequence is CAISDPGLAGGWQETQYF. DNA for the CDR3: TGTGCCATCAGTGACCCGGGACTAGCGGGAGGGTGGCAAGAGACCCAGTACTTC.

This sequence joins TRBV27 and TRBJ2-7; D unclear. Germline V gene data show CDR1 as MNHEY and CDR2 as SMNVEV (reference sequence). The V end lost 5 bases, the J end lost 3 bases, and 11 bases lay between the germline ends. This CDR3 region has 13 residues. The CDR3 DNA is TGTGCCAGCAGTCCAAGGGCCTACTACGAGCAGTACTTC. It yields the protein CASSPRAYYEQYF.

This rearrangement joins TRBV19 to TRBJ2-1; possible D gene TRBD1, 5 bases. CDR1 and CDR2 (germline): LNHDA, SQIVND (reference sequence). V lost 4 bases to trimming and J lost 0 bases, with 10 bases between them. The CDR3 is 15 residues long. CDR3 sequence: CASSTTGSSYNEQFF. CDR3 in DNA: TGTGCCAGTAGTACCACAGGTAGCTCCTACAATGAGCAGTTCTTC.

V and J are TRBV6-5 and TRBJ2-7, with D perhaps TRBD1 or TRBD2 (5 bases each). Germline CDR1 reads MNHEY; CDR2 reads SVGAGI. V lost 2 bases, J lost 6 bases, and 8 bases lay in between. CDR3 size: 12 residues. This chain's CDR3 is CASSYRDGEQYF. The CDR3 coding sequence is TGTGCCAGCAGTTACAGGGACGGCGAGCAGTACTTC.

V and J are TRBV14 and TRBJ1-1; D gene unclear. Deletions cut 2 bases from V and 4 bases from J, with 11 bases between. CDR1 and CDR2 (germline): SGHDN, FVKESK. The CDR3 length is 14 residues. This CDR3 reads CASSQPGSGTEAFF. The CDR3 DNA sequence: TGTGCCAGCAGCCAACCCGGCTCCGGCACTGAAGCTTTCTTT.

The J gene is TRBJ2-7, the V gene TRBV27; a possible D gene is TRBD1 (6 bases). V lost 2 bases, J lost 2 bases, and 16 bases lay in between. Germline CDR1 reads MNHEY; CDR2 reads SMNVEV (reference sequence). The CDR3 sequence is 16 residues long. CDR3 in amino acids: CASSLRSGTLAYEQYF. CDR3 in DNA: TGTGCCAGCAGTTTACGATCCGGGACATTAGCCTACGAGCAGTACTTC.

This chain links TRBV2 with TRBJ2-6, with a possible D match to TRBD1 (5 bases). V was clipped by 5 bases and J by 2 bases, with 22 bases between them. CDR3 size: 19 residues. In germline, CDR1 is SNHLY, CDR2 FYNNEI. The CDR3 here is CASSPTHHDSGTGANVLTF. CDR3 DNA sequence: TGTGCCAGCAGTCCTACCCATCACGACTCAGGGACTGGGGCCAACGTCCTGACTTTC.

This chain connects TRBV10-3 to TRBJ2-1; D possibly corresponds to TRBD2 (6 bases). Germline CDR1 and CDR2: ENHRY and SYGVKD. The CDR3 runs to 14 residues. V was clipped by 6 bases and J by 9 bases, with 18 bases between them. CDR3 region: CAIRGAAGRGEQFF. The CDR3 nucleotides read TGTGCCATCAGAGGGGCGGCGGGAAGGGGTGAGCAGTTCTTC.

The genes are TRBV15 and TRBJ2-7; 11 bases agree with TRBD2. Germline CDR1 and CDR2: LNHNV and YYDKDF (reference sequence). After removal of 9 bases from V and 3 bases from J, the junction contained 13 bases not matched to a gene. This CDR3 is 16 amino acids long. The CDR3, as DNA: TGTGCCACTAAGCGAGGACTAGCGGGTGGGGTCTACGAGCAGTACTTC. This translates into CATKRGLAGGVYEQYF.

V usage is TRBV6-6 and J usage is TRBJ1-5, with TRBD1 as a possible D gene (5 bases). The CDR3 extends over 12 amino acids. Germline CDR1 is MNHNY and CDR2 is SVGAGI (reference sequence). Deletions cut 7 bases from V and 6 bases from J, with 10 bases between. The CDR3 DNA reads TGTGCCAGCAACCAGGGTAGTCAGCCCCAGCATTTT. Residues: CASNQGSQPQHF.

The chain employs TRBV4-3 and TRBJ1-6; D unresolved. Germline V gives CDR1 LGHNA, CDR2 YSLEER. V lost 1 base to trimming and J lost 7 bases, with 8 bases between them. CDR3 length equals 14 residues. The CDR3 spells CASSQAPPNSPLHF. The CDR3 DNA is TGCGCCAGCAGCCAAGCCCCCCCGAATTCACCCCTCCACTTT.

The count of this clone is one. This chain connects TRBV5-1 to TRBJ1-4; D possibly corresponds to TRBD1 (5 bases). Trimming took off 4 bases at V and 0 bases at J, with 10 bases between the two ends. There are 15 residues in the CDR3. Germline-derived CDR1 and CDR2 are SGHRS and YFSETQ. CDR3: CASSPGAATNEKLFF. In DNA, the CDR3 is TGCGCCAGCAGCCCCGGGGCAGCAACTAATGAAAAACTGTTTTTT.

The chain joins TRBV5-1 to TRBJ1-2; a weak D match, TRBD1 (6 bases). Germline CDR1 and CDR2: SGHRS and YFSETQ. CDR3 length: 17 amino acids. Trimming shortened V by 4 bases and J by 1 base, and 20 bases separated the two germline ends. In nucleotides, the CDR3 is TGCGCCAGCAGCCGAGGGGGGATCAGGGGCGATAACTATGGCTACACCTTC. This codes for CASSRGGIRGDNYGYTF. Combining the CDR3 with reference TRBV5-1 and TRBJ1-2 gives the whole variable domain KAGVTQTPRYLIKTRGQQVTLSCSPISGHRSVSWYQQTPGQGLQFLFEYFSETQRNKGNFPGRFSGRQFSNSRSEMNVSTLELGDSALYLCASSRGGIRGDNYGYTFGSGTRLTVV.

Only a few counts were recorded for this clone. The gene calls are TRBV11-2 and TRBJ1-6; 7 nucleotides align to TRBD1. Unmatched junction bases numbered 6, after V lost 5 bases and J lost 8 bases. CDR3 length: 14 amino acids. The germline V gene has CDR1 SGHAT and CDR2 FQNNGV. For the CDR3, the DNA is TGTGCCAGCAGCATTCAGGGGGTTGATTCACCCCTCCACTTT. Translation: CASSIQGVDSPLHF.

The chain has TRBV18 and TRBJ1-4, with D unresolved. Trimming pared 6 bases from V and 8 bases from J, leaving 19 bases between. Germline CDR1 and CDR2: KGHSH and LQKENI. The CDR3 is made up of 15 amino acids. The CDR3 is CASSPRSPKGEKLFF. Written as DNA, the CDR3 is TGTGCCAGCTCTCCCCGGTCGCCTAAAGGGGAAAAACTGTTTTTT. Based on the CDR3 plus reference TRBV18 and TRBJ1-4, the full variable domain is NAGVMQNPRHLVRRRGQEARLRCSPMKGHSHVYWYRQLPEEGLKFMVYLQKENIIDESGMPKERFSAEFPKEGPSILRIQQVVRGDSAAYFCASSPRSPKGEKLFFGSGTQLSVL.

The chain carries TRBV9 and TRBJ1-6; 7 nucleotides align to TRBD1. CDR1 SGDLS and CDR2 YYNGEE come from the germline V gene. The J segment lost 6 bases and the V segment lost 3 bases, leaving 6 bases of the junction unmatched. CDR3 size: 15 residues. CDR3 residues: CASSGTGTANSPLHF. The CDR3 DNA is TGTGCCAGCAGCGGAACCGGGACAGCTAATTCACCCCTCCACTTT.

The V gene is TRBV2, the J gene TRBJ2-7; unclear D gene. The CDR3 is 14 amino acids. In germline, CDR1 is SNHLY, CDR2 FYNNEI. Trimming cost V 2 bases and J 3 bases, with 11 bases left between them. CDR3 region: CASSESGLSYEQYF. The CDR3 nucleotides are TGTGCCAGCAGTGAATCCGGGCTGAGCTACGAGCAGTACTTC.

The chain employs TRBV2 and TRBJ1-2; D not certain. V was pared by 8 bases and J by 4 bases, with 8 bases between. Germline CDR1 and CDR2: SNHLY and FYNNEI. CDR3 length equals 11 residues. CDR3 sequence reads: CASLKGYGYTF. CDR3 bases: TGTGCCAGCCTAAAGGGCTATGGCTACACCTTC.

V is TRBV7-9 and J is TRBJ2-3; possibly TRBD1 for D (5 bases). Looked up from germline, CDR1 is SEHNR and CDR2 is FQNEAQ (reference sequence). Between the trimmed V and J ends, which lost 6 bases and 3 bases, there was a span of 10 bases. This CDR3 is 13 amino acids long. For the CDR3, the DNA is TGTGCCAGCAGACCCGCAGGGACAGATACGCAGTATTTT. Protein: CASRPAGTDTQYF. The full variable domain, its missing parts supplied by reference TRBV7-9 and TRBJ2-3, is DTGVSQNPRHKITKRGQNVTFRCDPISEHNRLYWYRQTLGQGPEFLTYFQNEAQLEKSRLLSDRFSAERPKGSFSTLEIQRTEQGDSAMYLCASRPAGTDTQYFGPGTRLTVL.

The V call is TRBV10-2, the J call TRBJ2-7; D gene unclear. Per germline, CDR1 WSHSY and CDR2 SAAADI. The CDR3 is 12 residues long. Deletions cut 4 bases from V and 2 bases from J, with 6 bases between. DNA for the CDR3: TGCGCCAGCAGTGGGCGGCCCTACGAGCAGTACTTC. Its protein product is CASSGRPYEQYF.

In this sample, this clone turned up once. The chain combines TRBV15 with TRBJ2-1; D uncertain. Trimming shortened V by 0 bases and J by 8 bases, and 14 bases separated the two germline ends. Germline-derived CDR1 and CDR2 are LNHNV and YYDKDF (reference sequence). This CDR3 comprises 15 residues. The CDR3 DNA follows: TGTGCCACCAGCAGAGAGCAAGGAGACGGGTATGAGCAGTTCTTC. This translates into CATSREQGDGYEQFF.